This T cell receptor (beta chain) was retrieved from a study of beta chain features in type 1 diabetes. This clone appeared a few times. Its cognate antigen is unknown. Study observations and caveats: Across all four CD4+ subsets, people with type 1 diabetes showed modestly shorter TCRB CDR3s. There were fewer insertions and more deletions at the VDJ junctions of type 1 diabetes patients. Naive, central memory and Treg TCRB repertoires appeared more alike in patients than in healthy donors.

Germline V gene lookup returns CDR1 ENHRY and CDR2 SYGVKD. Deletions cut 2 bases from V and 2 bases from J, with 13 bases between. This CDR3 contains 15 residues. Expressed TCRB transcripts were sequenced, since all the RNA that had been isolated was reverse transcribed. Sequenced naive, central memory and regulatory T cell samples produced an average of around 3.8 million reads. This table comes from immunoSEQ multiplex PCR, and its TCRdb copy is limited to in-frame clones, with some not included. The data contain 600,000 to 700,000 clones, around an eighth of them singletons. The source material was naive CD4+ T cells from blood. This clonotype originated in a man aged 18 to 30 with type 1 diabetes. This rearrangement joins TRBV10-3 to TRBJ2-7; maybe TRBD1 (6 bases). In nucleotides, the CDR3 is TGTGCCATCAGTGAGGGGCAGGGGTCCCCCTACGAGCAGTACTTC. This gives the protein CAISEGQGSPYEQYF.